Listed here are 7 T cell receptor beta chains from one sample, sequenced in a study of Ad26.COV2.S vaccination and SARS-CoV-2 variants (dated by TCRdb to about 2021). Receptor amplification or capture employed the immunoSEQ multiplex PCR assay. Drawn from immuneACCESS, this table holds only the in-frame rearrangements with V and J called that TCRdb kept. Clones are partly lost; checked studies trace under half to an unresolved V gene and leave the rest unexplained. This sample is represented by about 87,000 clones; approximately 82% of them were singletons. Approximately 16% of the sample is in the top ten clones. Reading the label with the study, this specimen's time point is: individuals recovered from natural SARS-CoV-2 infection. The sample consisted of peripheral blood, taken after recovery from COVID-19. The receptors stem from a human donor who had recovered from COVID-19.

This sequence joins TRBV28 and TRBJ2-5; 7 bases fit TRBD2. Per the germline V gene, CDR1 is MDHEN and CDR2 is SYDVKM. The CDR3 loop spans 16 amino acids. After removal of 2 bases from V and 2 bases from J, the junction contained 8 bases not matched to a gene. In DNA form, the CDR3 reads TGTGCCAGCAGTTTACCCGGGCTAGCGGTTCAAGAGACCCAGTACTTC. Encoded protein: CASSLPGLAVQETQYF.

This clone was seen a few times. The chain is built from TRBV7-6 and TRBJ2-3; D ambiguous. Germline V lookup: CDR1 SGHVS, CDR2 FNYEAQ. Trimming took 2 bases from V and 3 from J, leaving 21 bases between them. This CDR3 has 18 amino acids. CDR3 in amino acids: CASSLNTETYSWTDTQYF. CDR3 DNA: TGTGCCAGCAGCTTAAATACAGAGACTTACAGTTGGACAGATACGCAGTATTTT.

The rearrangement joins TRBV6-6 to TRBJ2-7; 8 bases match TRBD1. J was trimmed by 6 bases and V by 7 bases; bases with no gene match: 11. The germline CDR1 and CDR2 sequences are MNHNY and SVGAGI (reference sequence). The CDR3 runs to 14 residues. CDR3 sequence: CASNLQGGYSEQYF. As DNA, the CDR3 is TGTGCCAGCAACCTACAGGGGGGATACAGCGAGCAGTACTTC.

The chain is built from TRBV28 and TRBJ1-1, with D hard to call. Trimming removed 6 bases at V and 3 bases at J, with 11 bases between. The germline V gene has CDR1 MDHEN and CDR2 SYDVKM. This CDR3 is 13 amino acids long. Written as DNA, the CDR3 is TGTGCCAGCAGCCTCTGGGGTGACACTGAAGCTTTCTTT. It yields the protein CASSLWGDTEAFF.

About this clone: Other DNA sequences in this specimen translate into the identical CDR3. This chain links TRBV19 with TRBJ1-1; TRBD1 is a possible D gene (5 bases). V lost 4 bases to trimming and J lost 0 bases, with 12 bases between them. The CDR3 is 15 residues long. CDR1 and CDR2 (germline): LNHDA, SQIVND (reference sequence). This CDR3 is CASSNSGGVNTEAFF. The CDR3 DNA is TGTGCCAGTAGTAATTCTGGGGGTGTGAACACTGAAGCTTTCTTT.

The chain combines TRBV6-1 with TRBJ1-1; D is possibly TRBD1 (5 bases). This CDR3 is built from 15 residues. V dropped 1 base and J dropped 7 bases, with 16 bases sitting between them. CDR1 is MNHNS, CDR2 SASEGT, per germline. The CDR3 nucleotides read TGTGCCAGCAGTGAAGAAGGGACCAGTGGCAATGAAGCTTTCTTT. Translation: CASSEEGTSGNEAFF.

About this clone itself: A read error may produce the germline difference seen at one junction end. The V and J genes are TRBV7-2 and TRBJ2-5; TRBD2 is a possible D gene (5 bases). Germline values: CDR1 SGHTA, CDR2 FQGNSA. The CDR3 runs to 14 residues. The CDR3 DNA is TGTGCCAGCAGCCTAGCTCACGCCCAAGAGACCCAGTACTTC. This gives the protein CASSLAHAQETQYF.